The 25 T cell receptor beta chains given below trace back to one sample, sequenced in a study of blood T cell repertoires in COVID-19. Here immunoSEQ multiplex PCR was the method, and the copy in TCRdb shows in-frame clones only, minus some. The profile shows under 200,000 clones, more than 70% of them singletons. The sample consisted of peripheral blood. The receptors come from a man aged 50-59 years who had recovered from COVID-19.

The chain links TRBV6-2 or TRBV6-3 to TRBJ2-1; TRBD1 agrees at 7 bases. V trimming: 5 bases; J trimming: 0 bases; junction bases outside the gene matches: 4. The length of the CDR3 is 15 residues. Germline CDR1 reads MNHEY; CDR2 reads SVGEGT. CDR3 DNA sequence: TGTGCCAGCAGTGCAAGGACAGGCTCCTACAATGAGCAGTTCTTC. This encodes CASSARTGSYNEQFF.

This CDR3 reads CASSPQDSPGGELFF. The CDR3 nucleotides are TGTGCCAGCTCACCGCAGGACAGTCCCGGGGGGGAGCTGTTTTTT. The V and J genes are TRBV18 and TRBJ2-2, with D perhaps TRBD1 (6 bases). This CDR3 is 15 amino acids long. V was pared by 3 bases and J by 8 bases, with 16 bases between. Germline V gene lookup returns CDR1 KGHSH and CDR2 LQKENI.

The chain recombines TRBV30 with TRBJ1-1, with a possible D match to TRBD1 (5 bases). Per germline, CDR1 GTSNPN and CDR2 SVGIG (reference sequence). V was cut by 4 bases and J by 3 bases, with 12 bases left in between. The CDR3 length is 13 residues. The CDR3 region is CAWTQGGHTEAFF. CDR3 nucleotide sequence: TGTGCCTGGACCCAGGGAGGTCACACTGAAGCTTTCTTT.

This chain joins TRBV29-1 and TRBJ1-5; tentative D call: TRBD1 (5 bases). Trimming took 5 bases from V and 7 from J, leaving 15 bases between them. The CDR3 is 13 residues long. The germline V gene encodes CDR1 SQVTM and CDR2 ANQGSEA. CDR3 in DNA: TGCAGCGTTTTCTCAGGGATGGGGCAGCCCCAGCATTTT. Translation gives CSVFSGMGQPQHF.

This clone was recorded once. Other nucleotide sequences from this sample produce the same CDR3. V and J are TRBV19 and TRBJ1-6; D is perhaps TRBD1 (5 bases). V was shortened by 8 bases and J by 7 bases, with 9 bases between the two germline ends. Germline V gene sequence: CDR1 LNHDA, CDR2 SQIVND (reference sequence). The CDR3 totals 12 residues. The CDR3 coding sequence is TGTGCCAGTTCTGACAGAAATTCACCCCTCCACTTT. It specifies CASSDRNSPLHF.

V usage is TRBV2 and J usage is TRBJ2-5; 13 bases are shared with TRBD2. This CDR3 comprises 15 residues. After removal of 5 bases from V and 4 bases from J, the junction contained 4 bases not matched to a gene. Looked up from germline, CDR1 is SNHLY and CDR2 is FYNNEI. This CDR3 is CASSRLAGGGETQYF. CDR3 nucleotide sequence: TGTGCCAGCAGTCGACTAGCGGGAGGCGGAGAGACCCAGTACTTC.

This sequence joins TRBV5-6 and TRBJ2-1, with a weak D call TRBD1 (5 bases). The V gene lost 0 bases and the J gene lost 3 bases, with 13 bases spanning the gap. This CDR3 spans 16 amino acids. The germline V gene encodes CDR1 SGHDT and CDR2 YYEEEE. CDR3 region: CASSLDRLGIYNEQFF. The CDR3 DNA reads TGTGCCAGCAGCTTGGACAGGCTGGGTATCTACAATGAGCAGTTCTTC.

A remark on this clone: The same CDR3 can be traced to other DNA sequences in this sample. The CDR3 reads CASRGLAGGETQYF. CDR3 DNA sequence: TGCGCCAGCAGGGGACTAGCGGGGGGGGAGACCCAGTACTTC. The chain carries TRBV10-2 and TRBJ2-5; 16 nucleotides align to TRBD2. The CDR3 consists of 14 residues. With 6 bases clipped from V and 5 bases from J, the junction kept 0 bases outside the gene matches. Per germline, CDR1 WSHSY and CDR2 SAAADI.

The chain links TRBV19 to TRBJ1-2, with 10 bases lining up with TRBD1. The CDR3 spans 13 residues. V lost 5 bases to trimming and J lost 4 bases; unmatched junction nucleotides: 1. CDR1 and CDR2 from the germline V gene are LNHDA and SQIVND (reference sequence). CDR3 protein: CASSGQGGYGYTF. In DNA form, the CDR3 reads TGTGCCAGTAGTGGACAGGGGGGCTATGGCTACACCTTC.

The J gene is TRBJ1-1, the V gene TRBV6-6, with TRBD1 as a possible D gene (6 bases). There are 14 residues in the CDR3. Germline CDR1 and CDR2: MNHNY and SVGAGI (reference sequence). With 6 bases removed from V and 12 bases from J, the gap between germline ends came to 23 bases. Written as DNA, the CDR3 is TGTGCCAGCAGAGAAACAGGGTGGGACGTGGCCACTTTCTTT. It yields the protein CASRETGWDVATFF.

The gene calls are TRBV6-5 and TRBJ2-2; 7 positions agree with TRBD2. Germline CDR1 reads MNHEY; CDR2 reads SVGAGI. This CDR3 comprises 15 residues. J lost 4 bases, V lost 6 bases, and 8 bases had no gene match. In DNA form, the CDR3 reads TGTGCCAGCAGAAGGGAGGGGATAAGCACCGGGGAGCTGTTTTTT. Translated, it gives CASRREGISTGELFF.

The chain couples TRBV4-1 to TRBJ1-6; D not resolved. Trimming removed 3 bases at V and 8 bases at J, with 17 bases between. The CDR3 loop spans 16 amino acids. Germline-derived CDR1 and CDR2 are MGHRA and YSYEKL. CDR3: CASSQAYRESYSPLHF. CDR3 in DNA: TGCGCCAGCAGCCAGGCTTACCGGGAGTCCTATTCACCCCTCCACTTT.

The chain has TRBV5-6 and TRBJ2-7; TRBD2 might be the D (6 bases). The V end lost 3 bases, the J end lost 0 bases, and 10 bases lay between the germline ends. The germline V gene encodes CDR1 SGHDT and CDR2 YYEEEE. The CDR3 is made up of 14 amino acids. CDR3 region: CASSYGGSSYEQYF. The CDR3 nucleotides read TGTGCCAGCAGCTACGGGGGTAGCTCCTACGAGCAGTACTTC.

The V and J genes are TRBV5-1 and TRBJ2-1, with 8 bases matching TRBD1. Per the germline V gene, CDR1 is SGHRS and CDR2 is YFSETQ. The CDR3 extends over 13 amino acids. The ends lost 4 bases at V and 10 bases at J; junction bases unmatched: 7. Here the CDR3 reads CASSLRTGREQFF. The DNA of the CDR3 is TGCGCCAGCAGCCTACGGACAGGGCGGGAGCAGTTCTTC. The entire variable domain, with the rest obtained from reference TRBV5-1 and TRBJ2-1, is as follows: KAGVTQTPRYLIKTRGQQVTLSCSPISGHRSVSWYQQTPGQGLQFLFEYFSETQRNKGNFPGRFSGRQFSNSRSEMNVSTLELGDSALYLCASSLRTGREQFFGPGTRLTVL.

The CDR3 region is CASSDYRLAGGTTDTQYF. CDR3 sequence (DNA): TGTGCCAGCAGCGACTACAGACTAGCGGGAGGGACCACAGATACGCAGTATTTT. The rearrangement links TRBV7-2 to TRBJ2-3; 14 positions agree with TRBD2. Trimming at V came to 5 bases and at J to 2 bases, leaving 9 bases not matched to a gene. The germline V gene encodes CDR1 SGHTA and CDR2 FQGNSA. The CDR3 sequence is 18 residues long. Full variable domain (rest looked up from reference TRBV7-2 and TRBJ2-3): GAGVSQSPSNKVTEKGKDVELRCDPISGHTALYWYRQSLGQGLEFLIYFQGNSAPDKSGLPSDRFSAERTGGSVSTLTIQRTQQEDSAVYLCASSDYRLAGGTTDTQYFGPGTRLTVL.

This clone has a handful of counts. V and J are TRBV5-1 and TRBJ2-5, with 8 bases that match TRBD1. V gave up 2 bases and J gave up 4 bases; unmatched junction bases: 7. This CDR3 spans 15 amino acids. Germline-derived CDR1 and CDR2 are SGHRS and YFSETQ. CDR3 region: CASSLIAGGGETQYF. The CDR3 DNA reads TGCGCCAGCAGCTTAATCGCAGGGGGCGGAGAGACCCAGTACTTC. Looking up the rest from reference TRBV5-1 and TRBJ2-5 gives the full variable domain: KAGVTQTPRYLIKTRGQQVTLSCSPISGHRSVSWYQQTPGQGLQFLFEYFSETQRNKGNFPGRFSGRQFSNSRSEMNVSTLELGDSALYLCASSLIAGGGETQYFGPGTRLLVL.

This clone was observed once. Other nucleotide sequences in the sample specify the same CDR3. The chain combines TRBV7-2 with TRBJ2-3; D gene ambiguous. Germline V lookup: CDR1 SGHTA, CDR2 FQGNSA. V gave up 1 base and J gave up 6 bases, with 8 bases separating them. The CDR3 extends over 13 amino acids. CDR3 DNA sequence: TGTGCCAGCAGCTTAGGGTCGGGTGATACGCAGTATTTT. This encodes CASSLGSGDTQYF. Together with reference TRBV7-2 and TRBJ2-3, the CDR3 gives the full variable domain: GAGVSQSPSNKVTEKGKDVELRCDPISGHTALYWYRQSLGQGLEFLIYFQGNSAPDKSGLPSDRFSAERTGGSVSTLTIQRTQQEDSAVYLCASSLGSGDTQYFGPGTRLTVL.

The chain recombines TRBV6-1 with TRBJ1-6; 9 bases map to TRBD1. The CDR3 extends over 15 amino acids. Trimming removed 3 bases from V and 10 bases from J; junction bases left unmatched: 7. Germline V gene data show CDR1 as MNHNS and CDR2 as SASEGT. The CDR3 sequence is CASSDAGTGNSPLHF. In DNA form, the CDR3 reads TGTGCCAGCAGTGACGCCGGGACAGGGAACTCACCCCTCCACTTT.

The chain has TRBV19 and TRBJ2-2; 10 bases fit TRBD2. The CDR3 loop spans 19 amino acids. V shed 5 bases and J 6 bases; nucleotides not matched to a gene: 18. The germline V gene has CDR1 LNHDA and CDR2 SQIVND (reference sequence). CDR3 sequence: CASSVPSPASGRGAGELFF. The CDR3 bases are TGTGCCAGTAGTGTACCGTCACCGGCTAGCGGGAGAGGGGCCGGGGAGCTGTTTTTT.

CDR3 in amino acids: CASLVTGGSEAFF. The CDR3, as DNA: TGTGCCAGCTTAGTCACAGGGGGCTCTGAAGCTTTCTTT. This sequence joins TRBV6-5 and TRBJ1-1; 9 nucleotides agree with TRBD1. Trimming removed 8 bases from V and 6 bases from J; junction bases left unmatched: 7. The CDR3 has 13 residues. Looked up from germline, CDR1 is MNHEY and CDR2 is SVGAGI.

CDR3 in amino acids: CASSPWGRGRNEQYF. CDR3 DNA sequence: TGTGCCAGCAGCCCATGGGGCAGGGGAAGGAACGAGCAGTACTTC. This chain links TRBV7-9 with TRBJ2-7, with TRBD1 as a possible D gene (6 bases). The CDR3 consists of 15 residues. Germline CDR1 SEHNR, CDR2 FQNEAQ (reference sequence). With 5 bases removed from V and 5 bases from J, the gap between germline ends came to 19 bases.

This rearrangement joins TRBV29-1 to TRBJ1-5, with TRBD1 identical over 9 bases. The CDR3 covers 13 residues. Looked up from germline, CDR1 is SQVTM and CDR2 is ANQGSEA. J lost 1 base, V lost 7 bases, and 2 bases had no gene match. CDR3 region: CSAGTGSNQPQHF. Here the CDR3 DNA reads TGCAGCGCCGGGACAGGGAGCAATCAGCCCCAGCATTTT.

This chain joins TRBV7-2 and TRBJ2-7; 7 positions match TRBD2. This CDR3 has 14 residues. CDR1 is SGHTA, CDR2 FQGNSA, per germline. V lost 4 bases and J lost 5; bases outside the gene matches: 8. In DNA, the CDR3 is TGTGCCAGCAGCTCCTGGGGGGGGGTGGACGAGCAGTACTTC. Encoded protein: CASSSWGGVDEQYF.

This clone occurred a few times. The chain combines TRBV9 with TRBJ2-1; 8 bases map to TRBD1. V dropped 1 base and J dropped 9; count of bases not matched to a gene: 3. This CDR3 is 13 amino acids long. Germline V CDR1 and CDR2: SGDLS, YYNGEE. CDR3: CASSVTTGGEQFF. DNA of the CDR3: TGTGCCAGCAGCGTAACAACAGGGGGTGAGCAGTTCTTC.

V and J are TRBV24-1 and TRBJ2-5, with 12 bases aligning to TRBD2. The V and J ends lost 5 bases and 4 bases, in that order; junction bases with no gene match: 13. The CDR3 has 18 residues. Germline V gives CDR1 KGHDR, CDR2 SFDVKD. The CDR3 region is CATSALSGGLAGGETQYF. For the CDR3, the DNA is TGTGCCACCAGTGCTTTATCTGGGGGACTAGCGGGTGGAGAGACCCAGTACTTC.